This is a list of T cell receptor beta chains from one sample in a study of molecular identifiers for immune sequencing clone quantification. TCRdb fed the PCR reads into MiXCR, producing one record per CDR3 protein. The data contain approximately 630,000 distinct CDR3 sequences, around 25% of them singletons. Sequenced input: naive CD8+ T cells from blood, with Jurkat cell RNA spiked in. The receptors were sampled from a human donor in good health. Some libraries in this study had Jurkat cell RNA spiked in. CDR3s include the opening cysteine and the closing phenylalanine or tryptophan. A D gene is named only where the DNA matches it firmly. Rows give clone size only sometimes, using once, few, many, or a class for an expanded clone.

>.|TRBJ2-2|TRBV7-9|.
TGTGCCAGCAGCTCAACACGGGCGGAGAACACCGGGGAGCTGTTTTTT
CASSSTRAENTGELFF
>TRBD2|TRBJ2-2|TRBV5-4|many
TGTGCCAGCAGTCCGGGACTAGGAACCGGGGAGCTGTTTTTT
CASSPGLGTGELFF
>.|TRBJ1-2|TRBV7-9|few
TGTGCCAGCAGCGCAGGAGGACAAAACTATGGCTACACCTTC
CASSAGGQNYGYTF
>.|TRBJ2-2|TRBV7-6|few
TGTGCCAGCGCCAAAAGAGGCACCGGGGAGCTGTTTTTT
CASAKRGTGELFF
>.|TRBJ2-7|TRBV29-1|few
TGCAGCGTTGAAGATCAAGGGTACGAGCAGTACTTC
CSVEDQGYEQYF
>.|TRBJ1-5|TRBV5-1|many
TGCGCCAGCAGCTTGGTACCCGACAGCAATCAGCCCCAGCATTTT
CASSLVPDSNQPQHF
>TRBD2|TRBJ2-7|TRBV6-5|few
TGTGCCAGCAGTTACGGCACTAGCGGGAGAACCTACGAGCAGTACTTC
CASSYGTSGRTYEQYF
>.|TRBJ1-2|TRBV7-9|.
TGTGCCCGCAGCTTAGATACTCGCGCTAAGAGCAATGGCTACACCTTC
CARSLDTRAKSNGYTF
>.|TRBJ2-7|TRBV30|.
TGTGCCTTTTACGACAGTATGATCTACGAGCAGTACTTC
CAFYDSMIYEQYF
>.|TRBJ1-2|TRBV27|.
TGTGCCAGCAGTTTATCCGACGCCCATATAGCTGGCTACACCTTC
CASSLSDAHIAGYTF
>.|TRBJ2-7|TRBV27|many
TGTGCCAGCAGTTCCGTAGACAGGTACTCCTACGAGCAGTACTTC
CASSSVDRYSYEQYF
>.|TRBJ2-3|TRBV25-1|many
TGTGCCAGCAGTGCACACTCTAGCAACTCAGATACGCAGTATTTT
CASSAHSSNSDTQYF
>TRBD1|TRBJ2-5|TRBV12-3/TRBV12-4|.
TGTGCCAGCAGTTTATCCGGACAGGGCAAAGAGACCCAGTACTTC
CASSLSGQGKETQYF
>TRBD2|TRBJ2-7|TRBV5-4|.
TGTGCCAGCAGCTCACTGGGGGGGGATCCCCTCGAGCAGTACTTC
CASSSLGGDPLEQYF
>.|TRBJ1-5|TRBV7-6|many
TGTGCCAGCAGCTTCAACATGGGGCCCAATCAGCCCCAGCATTTT
CASSFNMGPNQPQHF
>.|TRBJ2-7|TRBV28|few
TGTGCCAGCAGTTCAGTTCTCAATAACTACGAGCAGTACTTC
CASSSVLNNYEQYF
>.|TRBJ1-6|TRBV4-3|.
TGCGCCAGCAGCCAAGATATTGCGGCTTCACCCCTCCACTTT
CASSQDIAASPLHF
>.|TRBJ2-3|TRBV7-2|many
TGTGCCAGCAGCTTAGGGGCGGGGTCAACTAGCACAGATACGCAGTATTTT
CASSLGAGSTSTDTQYF
>.|TRBJ1-4|TRBV5-1|.
TGCGCCAGCAGCTTGCAGCGGGATTATAATGAAAAACTGTTTTTT
CASSLQRDYNEKLFF
>.|TRBJ1-2|TRBV20-1|few
TGCAGTGCTAGAGATCGATCAGAAGGCTATGGCTACACCTTC
CSARDRSEGYGYTF
>.|TRBJ2-7|TRBV4-3|many
TGCGCCAGCAGCCAGTCTAAGGGGGGAGCCTACGAGCAGTACTTC
CASSQSKGGAYEQYF
>.|TRBJ1-5|TRBV6-2/TRBV6-3|many
TGTGCCAGCAGCCTGACAGCCTTTAATCAGCCCCAGCATTTT
CASSLTAFNQPQHF
>TRBD1|TRBJ2-7|TRBV6-5|few
TGTGCCAGCAGTCTCGCTAAGACAGGGGTATCCTACGAGCAGTACTTC
CASSLAKTGVSYEQYF
>.|TRBJ1-5|TRBV20-1|many
TGCAGTGCTAGAGACACCCAAGGGAGGGGCCTTAGCAATCAGCCCCAGCATTTT
CSARDTQGRGLSNQPQHF
>.|TRBJ1-1|TRBV19|.
TGTGCCAGTAGCACCCCAGGATTCGCTGAAGCTTTCTTT
CASSTPGFAEAFF
>.|TRBJ1-1|TRBV4-1|many
TGCGCCAGCAGCCAACCCGGACCCGTTTGGACTGAAGCTTTCTTT
CASSQPGPVWTEAFF
>TRBD2|TRBJ2-1|TRBV2|.
TGTGCCAGCACCATTAGCGGGGGGGCCTACAATGAGCAGTTCTTC
CASTISGGAYNEQFF
>.|TRBJ1-1|TRBV29-1|many
TGCAGAGGTGGGAGTTACACTGAAGCTTTCTTT
CRGGSYTEAFF
>.|TRBJ2-5|TRBV11-2|many
TGTGCCAGCAGCTTAGATTACGGCAGCGAAGAGACCCAGTACTTC
CASSLDYGSEETQYF
>.|TRBJ2-1|TRBV14|few
TGTGCCAGCAGCCGAGGGATTTATGGTGAGCAGTTCTTC
CASSRGIYGEQFF
>.|TRBJ2-4|TRBV2|many
TGTGCCAGCAACGGAGGGGAGATAGGGGAGGACATTCAGTACTTC
CASNGGEIGEDIQYF
>.|TRBJ2-3|TRBV12-3/TRBV12-4|many
TGTGCCAGCAGTTTTGAAGCGGTTTTTCTCCATACGCAGTATTTT
CASSFEAVFLHTQYF
>.|TRBJ2-3|TRBV11-1|many
TGTGCCAGCAGCTTAAGAGGCAGGGGAAGCGCAGATACGCAGTATTTT
CASSLRGRGSADTQYF
>.|TRBJ2-1|TRBV25-1|.
TGTGCCAGCAGTGAGGTCGGGTTCGATGAGCAGTTCTTC
CASSEVGFDEQFF
>.|TRBJ2-7|TRBV19|few
TGTGCCAGTAGTATCGGGGTCCCGGGCGAGCAGTACTTC
CASSIGVPGEQYF
>.|TRBJ2-3|TRBV2|few
TGTGCCAGCAGTGAAAATCTGGTCGCCGGAGCAGATACGCAGTATTTT
CASSENLVAGADTQYF
>.|TRBJ1-2|TRBV4-3|few
TGCGCCAGCAGCCAAGATAACACCGCTGGCTATGGCTACACCTTC
CASSQDNTAGYGYTF
>.|TRBJ2-5|TRBV11-2|many
TGTGCCAGCAGCTTAGTGGGCAGGGGGGAAGAGACCCAGTACTTC
CASSLVGRGEETQYF
>TRBD1|TRBJ1-2|TRBV3-1|many
TGTGCCAGCAGCCCGGGACAGAGCTATGGCTACACCTTC
CASSPGQSYGYTF
>.|TRBJ1-1|TRBV7-9|many
TGTGCCAGCAGCTTAGGTACGGCCATGAACACTGAAGCTTTCTTT
CASSLGTAMNTEAFF
>.|TRBJ2-7|TRBV5-6|many
TGTGCCAGCAGCCCCCTGCTGTACGCGAACCACGAGCAGTACTTC
CASSPLLYANHEQYF
>.|TRBJ2-3|TRBV5-4|many
TGTGCCAGCAGCGTAGTAGACTCAGATAGCACAGATACGCAGTATTTT
CASSVVDSDSTDTQYF
>.|TRBJ2-1|TRBV4-3|few
TGCGCCAGCAGCCAGGACCGACTCGAGGACAATGAGCAGTTCTTC
CASSQDRLEDNEQFF
>.|TRBJ2-7|TRBV28|many
TGTGCCAGCAGTTTTCGGAAGGTTACCCCCGAGCAGTACTTC
CASSFRKVTPEQYF
>TRBD1|TRBJ2-3|TRBV15|.
TGTGCCACCAGCAGGAGACAGGGGCCGAGGCCGAGCACAGATACGCAGTATTTT
CATSRRQGPRPSTDTQYF
>.|TRBJ1-5|TRBV12-3/TRBV12-4|many
TGTGCCAGCAGTCAAATCCCTAGTCAGCCCCAGCATTTT
CASSQIPSQPQHF
>.|TRBJ1-1|TRBV7-2|many
TGTGCCAGCACCGGGGGGGCGCTGGACACTGAAGCTTTCTTT
CASTGGALDTEAFF
>.|TRBJ2-5|TRBV5-1|.
TGCGCCAGCAGCTTGTACACAGAGAGCCAGTACTTC
CASSLYTESQYF
>.|TRBJ1-3|TRBV2|.
TGTGCCAGCACTGGCCTTGGGGGCCCAGGAAACACCATATATTTT
CASTGLGGPGNTIYF
>.|TRBJ2-2|TRBV6-2/TRBV6-3|many
TGTGCCAGCAGCCGCACGACCGGATGGTCGACCGGGGAGCTGTTTTTT
CASSRTTGWSTGELFF
>.|TRBJ2-3|TRBV28|many
TGTGCCAGCAGTTTATCGCGGGATCGGCTGGATGACACAGATACGCAGTATTTT
CASSLSRDRLDDTDTQYF
>TRBD1|TRBJ1-1|TRBV10-3|few
TGTGCCATCAGTGAGCCGGGACAGGGAATGAACACTGAAGCTTTCTTT
CAISEPGQGMNTEAFF
>.|TRBJ2-5|TRBV19|many
TGTGCCAGTAGTATAGGGCTCGGGACGCCGGGGAAGACCCAGTACTTC
CASSIGLGTPGKTQYF
>.|TRBJ1-5|TRBV6-6|many
TGTGCCAGCAGTTCTGGTGAGCAGCCCCAGCATTTT
CASSSGEQPQHF
>.|TRBJ2-1|TRBV12-3/TRBV12-4|.
TGTGCCAGCAGTTTAGGATTTGGGCAGGGTTCCCCCTATGAGCAGTTCTTC
CASSLGFGQGSPYEQFF
>.|TRBJ1-1|TRBV4-3|many
TGCGCCAGCAGCCAAGCCTCCGATCCCGCAACTGAAGCTTTCTTT
CASSQASDPATEAFF
>TRBD2|TRBJ2-5|TRBV5-5|few
TGTGCCAGCAGAGCAGGTCGCGGGGGGGAGACCCAGTACTTC
CASRAGRGGETQYF